The rows below give T cell receptor beta chains drawn from one sample of a study of T cell responses to AZD1222 COVID-19 vaccine. Profiled with immunoSEQ multiplex PCR; TCRdb holds only in-frame clones, not every one. The data hold 150,000 to 200,000 clones, with approximately 90% observed a single time. This specimen consisted of peripheral blood, obtained on day 0 of AZD1222 vaccination. The receptor set was obtained from an adult in good health. Each CDR3 is given with its conserved first and last residue. The order of the fields is V gene, clone size, D gene, J gene, CDR3 protein, CDR3 DNA. A D gene is named only where the DNA matches it firmly. Clone size appears in some rows only: once, few, many, or a class for an expanded clone.

V: TRBV7-8; size: -; D: -; J: TRBJ2-7; CDR3: CASSLASETDPYEQYF; DNA: TGTGCCAGCAGCCTAGCGAGCGAGACAGACCCCTACGAGCAGTACTTC
V: TRBV5-1; size: -; D: -; J: TRBJ1-5; CDR3: CASSLDGNQPQHF; DNA: TGCGCCAGCAGCTTGGACGGGAATCAGCCCCAGCATTTT
V: TRBV13; size: -; D: -; J: TRBJ2-7; CDR3: CASSMTTPSLYF; DNA: TGTGCCAGCAGCATGACGACACCGTCGTTGTACTTC
V: TRBV2; size: few; D: TRBD1; J: TRBJ2-3; CDR3: CASKKTGGTDTQYF; DNA: TGTGCCAGCAAGAAGACAGGGGGTACAGATACGCAGTATTTT
V: TRBV3-1/TRBV3-2; size: -; D: -; J: TRBJ2-5; CDR3: CASSQGARWGETQYF; DNA: TGTGCCAGCAGCCAAGGCGCTAGGTGGGGGGAGACCCAGTACTTC
V: TRBV14; size: -; D: -; J: TRBJ1-1; CDR3: CASRRGGLGTEAFF; DNA: TGTGCCAGCAGACGGGGGGGGCTGGGCACTGAAGCTTTCTTT
V: TRBV4-3; size: -; D: -; J: TRBJ1-5; CDR3: CASSQGTDTQPQHF; DNA: TGCGCCAGCAGCCAAGGGACAGATACCCAGCCCCAGCATTTT
V: TRBV28; size: -; D: TRBD2; J: TRBJ2-3; CDR3: CASSLSLAGGPDTQYF; DNA: TGTGCCAGCAGTTTATCGTTAGCGGGAGGACCAGATACGCAGTATTTT
V: TRBV28; size: -; D: TRBD2; J: TRBJ2-3; CDR3: CASSLWGGSTDTQYF; DNA: TGTGCCAGCAGTTTATGGGGGGGGAGCACAGATACGCAGTATTTT
V: TRBV30; size: once; D: -; J: TRBJ1-5; CDR3: CAWSGGENQPQHF; DNA: TGTGCCTGGAGTGGTGGGGAGAATCAGCCCCAGCATTTT
V: TRBV6-6; size: -; D: -; J: TRBJ1-2; CDR3: CASSSDWAGYTF; DNA: TGTGCCAGCAGTAGTGATTGGGCTGGCTACACCTTC
V: TRBV6-2/TRBV6-3; size: -; D: -; J: TRBJ2-4; CDR3: CASSYGIQFATKNIQYF; DNA: TGTGCCAGCAGTTATGGGATACAATTTGCGACCAAAAACATTCAGTACTTC
V: TRBV6-2/TRBV6-3; size: -; D: -; J: TRBJ2-7; CDR3: CASSDYEQYF; DNA: TGTGCCAGCAGTGACTACGAGCAGTACTTC
V: TRBV12-3/TRBV12-4; size: -; D: TRBD1; J: TRBJ1-2; CDR3: CASSLKGAGGYTF; DNA: TGTGCCAGCAGTTTAAAGGGGGCAGGTGGCTACACCTTC
V: TRBV6-6; size: few; D: -; J: TRBJ1-6; CDR3: CASIHTRGGLHF; DNA: TGTGCCAGCATCCATACGAGGGGAGGCCTCCACTTT
V: TRBV28; size: once; D: -; J: TRBJ2-6; CDR3: CASSSPGGGGANVLTF; DNA: TGTGCCAGCAGTTCCCCTGGGGGCGGTGGGGCCAACGTCCTGACTTTC
V: TRBV11-2; size: -; D: -; J: TRBJ1-4; CDR3: CASSRVNEKLFF; DNA: TGTGCCAGCAGCCGGGTAAATGAAAAACTGTTTTTT
V: TRBV4-3; size: -; D: TRBD1; J: TRBJ1-3; CDR3: CASSPSGTGGYSGNTIYF; DNA: TGCGCCAGCAGCCCGTCCGGGACAGGGGGTTACTCTGGAAACACCATATATTTT
V: TRBV10-1; size: -; D: -; J: TRBJ2-3; CDR3: CASSAQEGSTDTQYF; DNA: TGCGCCAGCAGCGCACAGGAGGGTTCGACAGATACGCAGTATTTT
V: TRBV27; size: -; D: TRBD2; J: TRBJ2-4; CDR3: CASRGRDRENIQYF; DNA: TGTGCCAGCAGGGGGAGGGACCGCGAAAACATTCAGTACTTC
V: TRBV2; size: -; D: -; J: TRBJ2-3; CDR3: CASSLQGREGDTQYF; DNA: TGTGCCAGCAGTCTACAGGGGAGGGAGGGAGATACGCAGTATTTT
V: TRBV25-1; size: -; D: -; J: TRBJ2-7; CDR3: CASSEWTVNEQYF; DNA: TGTGCCAGCAGTGAATGGACAGTCAACGAGCAGTACTTC
V: TRBV6-2/TRBV6-3; size: -; D: TRBD1; J: TRBJ1-5; CDR3: CASSGAGGYNQPQHF; DNA: TGTGCCAGCAGCGGAGCAGGGGGTTACAATCAGCCCCAGCATTTT
V: TRBV19; size: -; D: -; J: TRBJ2-7; CDR3: CASSFRAGPYEQYF; DNA: TGTGCCAGTAGTTTCCGCGCGGGCCCCTACGAGCAGTACTTC
V: TRBV12-5; size: -; D: TRBD2; J: TRBJ2-3; CDR3: CASGSGTSGNTDTQYF; DNA: TGTGCTAGTGGTTCAGGGACTAGCGGAAACACAGATACGCAGTATTTT
V: TRBV10-3; size: -; D: TRBD2; J: TRBJ2-1; CDR3: CAISRVGLSGRINEQFF; DNA: TGTGCCATCAGCCGGGTTGGTCTAAGCGGGAGGATAAATGAGCAGTTCTTC
V: TRBV19; size: once; D: TRBD1; J: TRBJ1-1; CDR3: CASSIGSGQVLNTEAFF; DNA: TGTGCCAGTAGTATTGGATCCGGACAGGTACTAAACACTGAAGCTTTCTTT
V: TRBV6-1; size: once; D: -; J: TRBJ1-5; CDR3: CASSEFPGFGQPQHF; DNA: TGTGCCAGCAGTGAATTCCCGGGTTTCGGTCAGCCCCAGCATTTT
V: TRBV6-1; size: -; D: -; J: TRBJ2-4; CDR3: CASSERGLDKNIQYF; DNA: TGTGCCAGCAGTGAACGGGGGTTGGACAAAAACATTCAGTACTTC
V: TRBV4-3; size: -; D: TRBD2; J: TRBJ2-3; CDR3: CASSQDRPASGSTDTQYF; DNA: TGCGCCAGCAGCCAAGATCGCCCCGCTAGCGGTAGCACAGATACGCAGTATTTT
V: TRBV7-2; size: -; D: TRBD1; J: TRBJ1-3; CDR3: CASSTWGKGADGNTIYF; DNA: TGTGCCAGCAGCACGTGGGGGAAGGGGGCGGATGGAAACACCATATATTTT
V: TRBV7-7; size: -; D: TRBD2; J: TRBJ2-1; CDR3: CASSLDLLAGGHHEQFF; DNA: TGTGCCAGCAGCTTAGACCTACTAGCGGGGGGTCATCATGAGCAGTTCTTC
V: TRBV2; size: few; D: -; J: TRBJ2-1; CDR3: CASSVTTNEQFF; DNA: TGTGCCAGCAGTGTCACAACCAATGAGCAGTTCTTC
V: TRBV2; size: -; D: -; J: TRBJ2-1; CDR3: CATNQGYNEQFF; DNA: TGTGCCACCAACCAAGGTTACAATGAGCAGTTCTTC
V: TRBV30; size: few; D: TRBD2; J: TRBJ2-1; CDR3: CAWSELAGARNEQFF; DNA: TGTGCCTGGAGTGAACTAGCGGGAGCTCGGAATGAGCAGTTCTTC
V: TRBV9; size: few; D: -; J: TRBJ1-1; CDR3: CASSVGPVNTEAFF; DNA: TGTGCCAGCAGCGTAGGTCCAGTAAACACTGAAGCTTTCTTT
V: TRBV7-6; size: -; D: TRBD1; J: TRBJ2-6; CDR3: CASSQWTGISGANVLTF; DNA: TGTGCCAGCAGCCAGTGGACAGGGATCTCTGGGGCCAACGTCCTGACTTTC
V: TRBV5-1; size: -; D: -; J: TRBJ2-5; CDR3: CASSLGRTQETQYF; DNA: TGCGCCAGCAGCCTTGGGCGGACACAAGAGACCCAGTACTTC
V: TRBV28; size: -; D: -; J: TRBJ2-1; CDR3: CASSFAGAPYNEQFF; DNA: TGTGCCAGCAGTTTTGCGGGGGCCCCCTACAATGAGCAGTTCTTC
V: TRBV7-9; size: -; D: TRBD1; J: TRBJ1-6; CDR3: CASSTTGGNSPLHF; DNA: TGTGCCAGCAGCACGACAGGGGGAAATTCACCCCTCCACTTT
V: TRBV11-2; size: -; D: -; J: TRBJ2-5; CDR3: CASSLGGQETQYF; DNA: TGTGCCAGCAGCTTAGGAGGGCAAGAGACCCAGTACTTC
V: TRBV14; size: -; D: TRBD1; J: TRBJ2-7; CDR3: CASSTRQGSYYEQYF; DNA: TGTGCCAGCAGCACCCGACAGGGGAGCTACTACGAGCAGTACTTC
V: TRBV23-1; size: -; D: -; J: TRBJ1-2; CDR3: CASSHSLDRYTF; DNA: TGCGCCAGCAGTCACAGCCTTGATCGTTACACCTTC
V: TRBV19; size: -; D: -; J: TRBJ1-5; CDR3: CASSIQDQPQHF; DNA: TGTGCCAGTAGTATCCAGGATCAGCCCCAGCATTTT
V: TRBV19; size: -; D: TRBD1; J: TRBJ1-1; CDR3: CASSRDRGKSTEAFF; DNA: TGTGCCAGTAGTAGGGACAGGGGGAAGAGTACTGAAGCTTTCTTT
V: TRBV30; size: -; D: -; J: TRBJ1-2; CDR3: CAWRTGPWGYTF; DNA: TGTGCCTGGAGAACAGGTCCTTGGGGCTACACCTTC
V: TRBV19; size: -; D: -; J: TRBJ1-1; CDR3: CASSIQQGSHTEAFF; DNA: TGTGCCAGTAGTATTCAACAGGGCTCACACACTGAAGCTTTCTTT
V: TRBV3-1/TRBV3-2; size: -; D: TRBD1; J: TRBJ2-7; CDR3: CASSHQFKTGGINEQYF; DNA: TGTGCCAGCAGCCACCAATTTAAGACAGGGGGAATCAACGAGCAGTACTTC
V: TRBV25-1; size: -; D: -; J: TRBJ1-6; CDR3: CASRGGGGGSPLHF; DNA: TGTGCCAGCAGGGGAGGGGGTGGAGGATCACCCCTCCACTTT
V: TRBV27; size: -; D: TRBD1; J: TRBJ2-1; CDR3: CASSSPGTGQSYNEQFF; DNA: TGTGCCAGCAGTTCCCCCGGGACAGGTCAAAGCTACAATGAGCAGTTCTTC
V: TRBV30; size: -; D: -; J: TRBJ2-7; CDR3: CAWSVSSYEQYF; DNA: TGTGCCTGGAGTGTATCAAGCTACGAGCAGTACTTC
V: TRBV29-1; size: -; D: -; J: TRBJ2-5; CDR3: CSVGKGTGPRETQYF; DNA: TGCAGCGTTGGGAAGGGAACAGGTCCTCGAGAGACCCAGTACTTC
V: TRBV2; size: few; D: -; J: TRBJ2-4; CDR3: CASSVDKNIQYF; DNA: TGTGCCAGCAGTGTCGACAAAAACATTCAGTACTTC
V: TRBV6-5; size: -; D: -; J: TRBJ1-1; CDR3: CASSFHKRRTEAFF; DNA: TGTGCCAGCAGTTTCCACAAAAGGCGCACTGAAGCTTTCTTT
V: TRBV28; size: few; D: TRBD1; J: TRBJ2-7; CDR3: CASSPVDRDSYEQYF; DNA: TGTGCCAGCAGTCCGGTTGACAGGGACTCCTACGAGCAGTACTTC
V: TRBV11-2; size: -; D: -; J: TRBJ1-4; CDR3: CASSFDWRSEKLFF; DNA: TGTGCCAGCAGCTTCGACTGGCGGTCTGAAAAACTGTTTTTT
V: TRBV6-6; size: -; D: TRBD1; J: TRBJ1-1; CDR3: CASTYTGGQTEAFF; DNA: TGTGCCAGCACTTATACAGGGGGTCAAACTGAAGCTTTCTTT
V: TRBV2; size: -; D: -; J: TRBJ1-1; CDR3: CASSEQANTEAFF; DNA: TGTGCCAGCAGTGAACAAGCGAACACTGAAGCTTTCTTT
V: TRBV27; size: -; D: -; J: TRBJ1-6; CDR3: CASTPGWALNSPLHF; DNA: TGTGCCAGCACCCCCGGGTGGGCCCTTAATTCACCCCTCCACTTT